A selection of T cell receptor beta chains follows, all from one sample in a study of blood T cell repertoires in COVID-19. Profiled with immunoSEQ multiplex PCR; TCRdb holds only in-frame clones, not every one. The sample carries approximately 250,000 clones, around 90% recorded once. Sequencing was done on a sample of PBMCs or T cells enriched from blood (not recorded which). Receptors originate from a woman aged 25 to 39 with acute COVID-19. CDR3s include the opening cysteine and the closing phenylalanine or tryptophan. The order of the fields is J gene, D gene, V gene, clone size, CDR3 DNA, CDR3 protein. D genes are given only for firm matches. Not all rows give a size; the values are once, few, many and, for expanded clones, a class.

J: TRBJ2-1
D: TRBD2
V: TRBV9
size: NA
DNA: TGTGCCAGCAGCGAGGCTGTATTGGTAGCGGGAGGTAATGAGCAGTTCTTC
CDR3: CASSEAVLVAGGNEQFF

J: TRBJ2-1
D: NA
V: TRBV21-1
size: NA
DNA: TGTGCCAGCAGCAAAATCCCCCACAGGTTTAAGGGTGAGCAGTTCTTC
CDR3: CASSKIPHRFKGEQFF

J: TRBJ2-7
D: NA
V: TRBV3-1/TRBV3-2
size: NA
DNA: TGTGCCAGCAGCCGAAGCGGACAGAACTACGAGCAGTACTTC
CDR3: CASSRSGQNYEQYF

J: TRBJ1-6
D: NA
V: TRBV9
size: few
DNA: TGTGCCAGCAGCCCCGATGGGGGGGGTGGGAATTCACCCCTCCACTTT
CDR3: CASSPDGGGGNSPLHF

J: TRBJ2-3
D: TRBD2
V: TRBV12-5
size: NA
DNA: TGTGCTAGTGGTTTGGTTCCTGGGGTAGCGGGTGACATGACTAGCACAGATACGCAGTATTTT
CDR3: CASGLVPGVAGDMTSTDTQYF

J: TRBJ2-3
D: NA
V: TRBV3-1/TRBV3-2
size: NA
DNA: TGTGCCAGCAGCCAAGGGAGCAACACAGATACGCAGTATTTT
CDR3: CASSQGSNTDTQYF

J: TRBJ1-6
D: NA
V: TRBV18
size: NA
DNA: TGTGCCAGCTCCCCACCGGGGCTCAATTCACCCCTCCACTTT
CDR3: CASSPPGLNSPLHF

J: TRBJ1-1
D: TRBD1
V: TRBV6-5
size: NA
DNA: TGTGCCAGCAGACATGGACAGGGGCCATACACTGAAGCTTTCTTT
CDR3: CASRHGQGPYTEAFF

J: TRBJ1-1
D: NA
V: TRBV5-1
size: NA
DNA: TGCGCCAGCAGCTTGGAAGGAACAGGGTGGCGGAGTAACACTGAAGCTTTCTTT
CDR3: CASSLEGTGWRSNTEAFF

J: TRBJ1-2
D: TRBD1
V: TRBV28
size: NA
DNA: TGTGCCAGCCGGGACAGATTTTTCTATGGCTACACCTTC
CDR3: CASRDRFFYGYTF

J: TRBJ2-3
D: TRBD1
V: TRBV9
size: once
DNA: TGTGCCAGCAGCGTAGCCCGATATTGGACAGGGAGCACAGATACGCAGTATTTT
CDR3: CASSVARYWTGSTDTQYF

J: TRBJ1-2
D: NA
V: TRBV12-3/TRBV12-4
size: NA
DNA: TGTGCCAGCAGTTTACAGGGTGTCTATGGCTACACCTTC
CDR3: CASSLQGVYGYTF

J: TRBJ1-1
D: TRBD1
V: TRBV6-5
size: NA
DNA: TGTGCCAGCAGATCGGGACAGATGAACACTGAAGCTTTCTTT
CDR3: CASRSGQMNTEAFF

J: TRBJ2-1
D: TRBD2
V: TRBV30
size: NA
DNA: TGTGCCTGGAGTGCCCCGGGACTAGCTGATTCTTATGAGCAGTTCTTC
CDR3: CAWSAPGLADSYEQFF

J: TRBJ2-1
D: TRBD2
V: TRBV5-4
size: NA
DNA: TGTGCCAGCAGCTTGGTAGACAGCGGGAGCGAGCAGTTCTTC
CDR3: CASSLVDSGSEQFF

J: TRBJ2-7
D: NA
V: TRBV4-1
size: NA
DNA: TGCGCCAGCAGCCAAGAGGACTGGGAAGGCGAGCAGTACTTC
CDR3: CASSQEDWEGEQYF

J: TRBJ2-5
D: TRBD1
V: TRBV6-5
size: NA
DNA: TGTGCCAGCAGCTACCTCGGACAGGGGGAGACCCAGTACTTC
CDR3: CASSYLGQGETQYF

J: TRBJ1-1
D: NA
V: TRBV5-1
size: NA
DNA: TGCGCCAGCAGCTTGGAACAGGGCACTGAAGCTTTCTTT
CDR3: CASSLEQGTEAFF

J: TRBJ2-7
D: NA
V: TRBV5-1
size: NA
DNA: TGCGCCAGCGTTCCCCTAGCGAACTCCTACGAGCAGTACTTC
CDR3: CASVPLANSYEQYF

J: TRBJ2-7
D: NA
V: TRBV7-7
size: NA
DNA: TGTGCCAGCAGCTTAGGTCTAGGCGGGACCTACGAGCAGTACTTC
CDR3: CASSLGLGGTYEQYF

J: TRBJ1-5
D: NA
V: TRBV27
size: NA
DNA: TGTGCCAGCAGGGGCGGCGGGGCCAGCAATCAGCCCCAGCATTTT
CDR3: CASRGGGASNQPQHF

J: TRBJ2-7
D: NA
V: TRBV11-1
size: NA
DNA: TGTGCCAGCAGCCCGCAGACTAACTCCTACGAGCAGTACTTC
CDR3: CASSPQTNSYEQYF

J: TRBJ1-1
D: NA
V: TRBV29-1
size: NA
DNA: TGCAGCGGTGTCCGGGGGGGCCCCCCTGAAGCTTTCTTT
CDR3: CSGVRGGPPEAFF